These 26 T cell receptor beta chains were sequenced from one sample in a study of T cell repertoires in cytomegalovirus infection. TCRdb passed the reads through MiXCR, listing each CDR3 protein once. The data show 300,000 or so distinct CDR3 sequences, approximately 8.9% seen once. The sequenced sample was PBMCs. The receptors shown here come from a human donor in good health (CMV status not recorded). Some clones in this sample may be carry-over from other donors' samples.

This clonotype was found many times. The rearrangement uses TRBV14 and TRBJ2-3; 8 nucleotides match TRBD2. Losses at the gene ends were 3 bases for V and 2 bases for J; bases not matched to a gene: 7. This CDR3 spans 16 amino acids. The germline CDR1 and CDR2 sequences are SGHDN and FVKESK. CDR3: CASSHRQRGFTDTQYF. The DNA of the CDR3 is TGTGCCAGCAGCCATCGACAGCGGGGGTTCACAGATACGCAGTATTTT.

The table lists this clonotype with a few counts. The DNA of the CDR3 is TGTGCCAGCAGTTTACAGAAAGGGACAGAGTTTTTT. This gives the protein CASSLQKGTEFF. The rearrangement links TRBV28 to TRBJ1-4, with 7 bases identical to TRBD1. The CDR3 totals 12 residues. Germline V gene sequence: CDR1 MDHEN, CDR2 SYDVKM. The V gene end was trimmed by 2 bases and the J gene end by 16 bases; junction bases not matched to a gene: 7.

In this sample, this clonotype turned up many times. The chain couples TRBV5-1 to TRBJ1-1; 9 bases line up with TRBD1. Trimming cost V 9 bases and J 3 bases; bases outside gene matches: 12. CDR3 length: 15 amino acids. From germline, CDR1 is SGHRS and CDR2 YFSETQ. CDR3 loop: CATQTGGGEDTEAFF. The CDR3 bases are TGCGCCACCCAGACAGGGGGGGGGGAAGACACTGAAGCTTTCTTT.

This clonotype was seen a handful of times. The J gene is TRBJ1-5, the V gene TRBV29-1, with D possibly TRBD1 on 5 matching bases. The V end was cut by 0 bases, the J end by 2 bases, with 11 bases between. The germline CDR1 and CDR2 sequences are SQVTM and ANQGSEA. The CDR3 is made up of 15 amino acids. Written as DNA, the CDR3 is TGCAGCGTTGAAGAGGGTGGAGGGGGCAATCAGCCCCAGCATTTT. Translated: CSVEEGGGGNQPQHF.

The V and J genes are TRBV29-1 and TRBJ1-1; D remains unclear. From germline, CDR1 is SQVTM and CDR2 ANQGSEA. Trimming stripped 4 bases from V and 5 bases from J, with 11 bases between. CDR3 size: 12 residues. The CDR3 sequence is CSVVGSGTEAFF. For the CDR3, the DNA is TGCAGCGTTGTGGGATCTGGGACTGAAGCTTTCTTT.

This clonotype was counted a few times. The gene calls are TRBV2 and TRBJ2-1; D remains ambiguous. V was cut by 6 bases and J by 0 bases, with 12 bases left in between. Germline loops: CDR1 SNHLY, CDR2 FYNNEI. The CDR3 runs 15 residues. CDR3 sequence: CASSPLKSSYNEQFF. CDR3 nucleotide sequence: TGTGCCAGCAGCCCCCTCAAGAGCTCCTACAATGAGCAGTTCTTC.

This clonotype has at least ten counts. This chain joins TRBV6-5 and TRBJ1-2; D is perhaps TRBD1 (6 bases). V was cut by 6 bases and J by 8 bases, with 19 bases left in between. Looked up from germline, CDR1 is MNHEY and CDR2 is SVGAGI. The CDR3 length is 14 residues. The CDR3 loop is CASSLQGPPEGYTF. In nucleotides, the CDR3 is TGTGCCAGCAGCCTACAGGGCCCTCCGGAAGGCTACACCTTC.

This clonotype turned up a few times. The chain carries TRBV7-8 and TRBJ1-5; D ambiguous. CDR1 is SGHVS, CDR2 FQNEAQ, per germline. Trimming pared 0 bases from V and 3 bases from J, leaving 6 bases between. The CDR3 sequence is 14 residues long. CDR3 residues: CASSLARINQPQHF. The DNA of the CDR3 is TGTGCCAGCAGCTTAGCCCGGATCAATCAGCCCCAGCATTTT.

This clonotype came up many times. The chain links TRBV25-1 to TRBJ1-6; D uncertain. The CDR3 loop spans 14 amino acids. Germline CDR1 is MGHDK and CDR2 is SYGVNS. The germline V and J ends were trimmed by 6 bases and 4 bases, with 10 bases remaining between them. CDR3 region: CASRSPGYNSPLHF. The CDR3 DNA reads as TGTGCCAGCAGGTCCCCGGGGTATAATTCACCCCTCCACTTT.

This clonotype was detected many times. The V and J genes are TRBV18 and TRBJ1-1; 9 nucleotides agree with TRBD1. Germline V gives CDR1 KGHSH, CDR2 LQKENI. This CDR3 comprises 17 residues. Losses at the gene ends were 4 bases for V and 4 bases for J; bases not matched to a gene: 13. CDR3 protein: CASSLYVGQGISTEAFF. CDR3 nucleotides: TGTGCCAGCTCACTTTATGTTGGACAGGGGATTAGCACTGAAGCTTTCTTT.

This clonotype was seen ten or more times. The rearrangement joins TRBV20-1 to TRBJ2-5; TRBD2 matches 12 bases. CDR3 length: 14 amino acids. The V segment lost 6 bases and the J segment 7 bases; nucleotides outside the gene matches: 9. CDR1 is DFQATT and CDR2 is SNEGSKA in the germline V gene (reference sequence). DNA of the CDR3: TGCAGTGCAAGGACTAGCGGGGCGTGGGGGACCCAGTACTTC. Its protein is CSARTSGAWGTQYF.

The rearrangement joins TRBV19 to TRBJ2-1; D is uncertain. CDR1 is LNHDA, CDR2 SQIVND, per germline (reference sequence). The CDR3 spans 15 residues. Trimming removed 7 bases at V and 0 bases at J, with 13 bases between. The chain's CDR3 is CASKSLANSYNEQFF. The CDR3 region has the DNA TGTGCCAGTAAAAGCTTGGCTAACTCCTACAATGAGCAGTTCTTC.

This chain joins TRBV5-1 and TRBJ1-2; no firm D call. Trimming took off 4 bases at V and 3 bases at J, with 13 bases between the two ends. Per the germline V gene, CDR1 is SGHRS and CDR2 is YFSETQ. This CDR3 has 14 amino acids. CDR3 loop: CASSGDRAYYGYTF. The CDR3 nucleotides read TGCGCCAGCAGCGGAGACCGGGCCTACTATGGCTACACCTTC.

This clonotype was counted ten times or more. The CDR3 coding sequence is TGCGCCAGCAGCCTTAGACACGATAATTCACCCCTCCACTTT. Translated, it gives CASSLRHDNSPLHF. This chain connects TRBV4-3 to TRBJ1-6; D is uncertain. The CDR3 runs to 14 residues. The V gene's germline CDR1 is LGHNA and CDR2 YSLEER. Deletions cut 4 bases from V and 5 bases from J, with 9 bases between.

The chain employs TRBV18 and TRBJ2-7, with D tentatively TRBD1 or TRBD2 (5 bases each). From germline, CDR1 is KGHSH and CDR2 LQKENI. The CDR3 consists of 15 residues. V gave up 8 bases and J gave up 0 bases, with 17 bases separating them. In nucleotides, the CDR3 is TGTGCCAGCACCTCGATCAGAGGGGTCTCCTACGAGCAGTACGTC. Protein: CASTSIRGVSYEQYV.

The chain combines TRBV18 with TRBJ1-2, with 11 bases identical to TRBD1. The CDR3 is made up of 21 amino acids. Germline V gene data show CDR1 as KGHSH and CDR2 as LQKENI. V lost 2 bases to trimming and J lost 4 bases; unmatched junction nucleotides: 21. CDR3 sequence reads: CASSPRSRTGTGGKRGYGYTF. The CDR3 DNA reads TGTGCCAGCTCACCAAGGTCAAGAACCGGGACAGGGGGAAAGAGGGGCTATGGCTACACCTTC.

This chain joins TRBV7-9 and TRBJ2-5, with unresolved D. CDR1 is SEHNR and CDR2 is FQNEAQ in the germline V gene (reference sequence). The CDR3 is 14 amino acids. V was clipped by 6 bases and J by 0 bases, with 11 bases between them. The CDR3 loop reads CASRQSPDQETQYF. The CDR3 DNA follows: TGTGCCAGCAGGCAGAGTCCGGACCAAGAGACCCAGTACTTC.

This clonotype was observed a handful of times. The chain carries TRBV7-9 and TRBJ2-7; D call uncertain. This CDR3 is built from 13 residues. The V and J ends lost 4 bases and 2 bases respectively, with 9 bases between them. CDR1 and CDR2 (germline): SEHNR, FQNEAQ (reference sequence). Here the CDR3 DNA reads TGTGCCAGCAGCTCTAAGGGAACCTACGAGCAGTACTTC. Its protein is CASSSKGTYEQYF.

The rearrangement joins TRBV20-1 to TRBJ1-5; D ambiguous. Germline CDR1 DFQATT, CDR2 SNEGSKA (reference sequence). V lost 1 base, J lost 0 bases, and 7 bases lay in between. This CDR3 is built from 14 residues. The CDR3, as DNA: TGCAGTGCTAGAGTAGGGAGTAGCAATCAGCCCCAGCATTTT. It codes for CSARVGSSNQPQHF.

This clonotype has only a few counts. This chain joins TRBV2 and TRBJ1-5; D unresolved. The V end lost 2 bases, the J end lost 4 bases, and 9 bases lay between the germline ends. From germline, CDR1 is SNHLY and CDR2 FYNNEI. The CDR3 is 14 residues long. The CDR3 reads CASSEPVLNQPQHF. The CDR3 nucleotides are TGTGCCAGCAGTGAACCCGTCCTTAATCAGCCCCAGCATTTT.

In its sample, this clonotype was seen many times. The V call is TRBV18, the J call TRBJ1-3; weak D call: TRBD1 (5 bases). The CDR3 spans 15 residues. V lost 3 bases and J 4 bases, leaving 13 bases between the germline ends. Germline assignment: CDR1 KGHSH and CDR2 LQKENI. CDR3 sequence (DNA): TGTGCCAGCTCACCGCCAGGGATTTACGGAAACACCATATATTTT. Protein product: CASSPPGIYGNTIYF.

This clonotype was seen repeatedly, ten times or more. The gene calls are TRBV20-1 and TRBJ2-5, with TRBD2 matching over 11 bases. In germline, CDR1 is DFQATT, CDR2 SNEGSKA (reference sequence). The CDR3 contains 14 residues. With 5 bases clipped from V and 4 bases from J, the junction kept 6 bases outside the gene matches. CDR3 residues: CSALGTSGVETQYF. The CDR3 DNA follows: TGCAGTGCTCTTGGGACTAGCGGAGTAGAGACCCAGTACTTC.

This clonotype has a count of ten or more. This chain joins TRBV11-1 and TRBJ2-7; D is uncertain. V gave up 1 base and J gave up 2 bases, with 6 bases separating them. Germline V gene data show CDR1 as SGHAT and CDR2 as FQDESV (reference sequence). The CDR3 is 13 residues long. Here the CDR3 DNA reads TGTGCCAGCAGCTTAGAAGAGCCCTACGAGCAGTACGTC. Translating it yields CASSLEEPYEQYV.

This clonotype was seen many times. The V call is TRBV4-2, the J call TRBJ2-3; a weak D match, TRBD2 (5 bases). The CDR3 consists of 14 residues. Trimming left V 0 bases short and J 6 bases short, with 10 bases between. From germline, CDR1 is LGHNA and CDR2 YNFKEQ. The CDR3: CASSQEAQRDTQYF. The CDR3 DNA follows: TGTGCCAGCAGCCAAGAAGCTCAGCGGGATACGCAGTATTTT.

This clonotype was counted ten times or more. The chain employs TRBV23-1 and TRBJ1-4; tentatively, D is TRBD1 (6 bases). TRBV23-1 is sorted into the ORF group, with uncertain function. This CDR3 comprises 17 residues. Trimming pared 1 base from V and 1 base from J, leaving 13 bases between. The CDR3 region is CASSQCGQRITNEKLFF. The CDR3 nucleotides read TGCGCCAGCAGTCAATGCGGACAGCGTATAACTAATGAAAAACTGTTTTTT.

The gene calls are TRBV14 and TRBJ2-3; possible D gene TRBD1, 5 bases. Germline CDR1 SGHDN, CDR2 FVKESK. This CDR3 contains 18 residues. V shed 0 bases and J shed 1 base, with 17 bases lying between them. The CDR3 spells CASSQEPAEFRGTDTQYF. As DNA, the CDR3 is TGTGCCAGCAGCCAAGAGCCTGCGGAGTTCAGGGGCACAGATACGCAGTATTTT. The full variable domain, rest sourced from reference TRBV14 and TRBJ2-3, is EAGVTQFPSHSVIEKGQTVTLRCDPISGHDNLYWYRRVMGKEIKFLLHFVKESKQDESGMPNNRFLAERTGGTYSTLKVQPAELEDSGVYFCASSQEPAEFRGTDTQYFGPGTRLTVL.